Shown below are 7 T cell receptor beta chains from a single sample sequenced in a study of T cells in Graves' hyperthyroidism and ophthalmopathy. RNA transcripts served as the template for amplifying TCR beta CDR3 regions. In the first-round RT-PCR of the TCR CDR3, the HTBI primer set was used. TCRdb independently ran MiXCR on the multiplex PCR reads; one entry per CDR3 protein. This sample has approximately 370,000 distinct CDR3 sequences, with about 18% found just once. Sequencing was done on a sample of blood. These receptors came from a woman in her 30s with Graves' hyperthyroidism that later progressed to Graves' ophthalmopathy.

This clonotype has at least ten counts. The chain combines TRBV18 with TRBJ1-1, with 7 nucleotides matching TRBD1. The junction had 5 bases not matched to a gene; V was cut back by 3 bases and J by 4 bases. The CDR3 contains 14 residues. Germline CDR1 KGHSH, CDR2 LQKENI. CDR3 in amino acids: CASSPPTGSTEAFF. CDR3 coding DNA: TGTGCCAGCTCACCCCCGACAGGGAGCACTGAAGCTTTCTTT.

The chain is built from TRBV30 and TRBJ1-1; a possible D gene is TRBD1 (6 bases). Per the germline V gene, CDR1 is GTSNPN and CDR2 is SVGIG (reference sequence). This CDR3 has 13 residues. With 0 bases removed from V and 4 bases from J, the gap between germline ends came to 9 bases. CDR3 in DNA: TGTGCCTGGAGTGTAGGGGGGAGCACTGAAGCTTTCTTT. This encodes CAWSVGGSTEAFF.

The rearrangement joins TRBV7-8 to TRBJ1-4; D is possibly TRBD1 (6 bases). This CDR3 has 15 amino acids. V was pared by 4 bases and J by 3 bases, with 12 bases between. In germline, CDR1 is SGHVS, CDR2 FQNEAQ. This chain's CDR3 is CASSSNRASNEKLFF. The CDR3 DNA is TGTGCCAGCAGCTCCAACAGGGCTTCTAATGAAAAACTGTTTTTT.

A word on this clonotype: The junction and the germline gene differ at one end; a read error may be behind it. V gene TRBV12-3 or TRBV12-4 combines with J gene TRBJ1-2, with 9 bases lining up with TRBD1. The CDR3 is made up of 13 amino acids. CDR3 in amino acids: CASRPDRGYDYTF. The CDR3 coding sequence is TGTGCCAGCAGACCGGACAGGGGATATGACTACACCTTC.

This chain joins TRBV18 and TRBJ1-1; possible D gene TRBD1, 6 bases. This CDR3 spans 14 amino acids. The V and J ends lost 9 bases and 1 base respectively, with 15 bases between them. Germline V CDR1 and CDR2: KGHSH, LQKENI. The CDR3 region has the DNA TGTGCCAGTACAAGAATAGGGGGGAACACTGAAGCTTTCTTT. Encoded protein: CASTRIGGNTEAFF.

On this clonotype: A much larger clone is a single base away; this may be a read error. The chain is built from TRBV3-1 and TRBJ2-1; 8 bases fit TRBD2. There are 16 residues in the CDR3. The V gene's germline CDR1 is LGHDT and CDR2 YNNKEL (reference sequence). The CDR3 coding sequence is TGTGCCAGCAGCCCCGAAAGCGGGAGTGACTCAGATGAGCAGTCCTTC. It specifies CASSPESGSDSDEQSF.

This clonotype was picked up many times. CDR3 DNA: TGCAGCGTGGCTATTGGAGGGGCCAACGTCCTGACTTTC. It encodes CSVAIGGANVLTF. J is TRBJ2-6 and V is TRBV29-1; no firm D call. V was clipped by 6 bases and J by 4 bases, with 10 bases between them. CDR3 length: 13 amino acids. Germline CDR1 SQVTM, CDR2 ANQGSEA.